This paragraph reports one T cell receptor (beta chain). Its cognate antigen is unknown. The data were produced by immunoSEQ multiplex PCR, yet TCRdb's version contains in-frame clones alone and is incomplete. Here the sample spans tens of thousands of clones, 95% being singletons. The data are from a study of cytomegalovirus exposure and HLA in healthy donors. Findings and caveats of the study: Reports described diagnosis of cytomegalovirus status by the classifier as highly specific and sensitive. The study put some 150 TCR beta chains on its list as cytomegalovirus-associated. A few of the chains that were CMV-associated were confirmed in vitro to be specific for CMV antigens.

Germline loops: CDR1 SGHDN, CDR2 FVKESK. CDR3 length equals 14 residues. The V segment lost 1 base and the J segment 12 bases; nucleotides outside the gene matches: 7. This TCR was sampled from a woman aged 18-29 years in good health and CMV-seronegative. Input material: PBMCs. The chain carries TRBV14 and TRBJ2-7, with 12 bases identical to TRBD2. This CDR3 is CASSQGLAGVYLYF. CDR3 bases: TGTGCCAGCAGCCAAGGACTAGCGGGAGTATATCTGTACTTC.